This note documents a single TCR beta chain sequence. These data come from a study of patients and donors after allogeneic stem cell transplantation. J lost 1 base, V lost 10 bases, and 5 bases had no gene match. This CDR3 has 13 amino acids. Per germline, CDR1 ENHRY and CDR2 SYGVKD. TCRdb re-called the RT-PCR reads with MiXCR, one entry per CDR3 protein. The sample carries under 30,000 distinct CDR3 sequences, roughly 30% recorded once. The clonotype was recovered from a human donor who was either an allogeneic HSCT recipient or a stem cell or donor lymphocyte infusion donor (not recorded which). It is not recorded whose cells these are; they may come from a transplant donor. This chain uses TRBV10-3 with TRBJ1-2, with 8 positions matching TRBD1. Sequences were obtained from blood, either unsorted or a sorted T cell fraction (not recorded which). In nucleotides, the CDR3 is TGTGCCACAGACAGGGGAGTTAACTATGGCTACACCTTC. Translated, it gives CATDRGVNYGYTF.